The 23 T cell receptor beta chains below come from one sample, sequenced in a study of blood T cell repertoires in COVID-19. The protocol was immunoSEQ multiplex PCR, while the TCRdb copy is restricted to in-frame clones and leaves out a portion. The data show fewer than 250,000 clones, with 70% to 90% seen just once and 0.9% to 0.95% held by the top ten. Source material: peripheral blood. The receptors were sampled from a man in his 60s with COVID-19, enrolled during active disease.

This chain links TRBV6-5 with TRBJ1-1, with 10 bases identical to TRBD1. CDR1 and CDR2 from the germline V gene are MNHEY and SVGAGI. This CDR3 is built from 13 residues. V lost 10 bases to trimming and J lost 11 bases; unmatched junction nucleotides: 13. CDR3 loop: CATKPNQGQGAFF. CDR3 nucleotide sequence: TGTGCCACAAAACCCAACCAGGGACAGGGGGCTTTCTTT.

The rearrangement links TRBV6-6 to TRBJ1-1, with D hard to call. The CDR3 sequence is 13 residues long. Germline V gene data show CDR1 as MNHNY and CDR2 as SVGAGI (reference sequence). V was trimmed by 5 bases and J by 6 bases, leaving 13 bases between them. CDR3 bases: TGTGCCAGCAGTCCCGAGAGGCTTTCTGAAGCTTTCTTT. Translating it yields CASSPERLSEAFF.

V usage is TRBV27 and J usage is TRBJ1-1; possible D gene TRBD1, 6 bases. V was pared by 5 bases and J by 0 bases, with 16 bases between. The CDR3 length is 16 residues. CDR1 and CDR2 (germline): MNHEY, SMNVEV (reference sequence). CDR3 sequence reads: CASSKNRVLLNTEAFF. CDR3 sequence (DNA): TGTGCCAGCAGTAAAAACAGGGTTTTATTGAACACTGAAGCTTTCTTT.

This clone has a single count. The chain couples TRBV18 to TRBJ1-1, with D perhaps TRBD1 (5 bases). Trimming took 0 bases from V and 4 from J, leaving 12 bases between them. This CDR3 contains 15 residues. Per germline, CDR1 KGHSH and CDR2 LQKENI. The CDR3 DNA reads TGTGCCAGCTCACCACCAGGGGTACGGGTCACTGAAGCTTTCTTT. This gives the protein CASSPPGVRVTEAFF.

CDR3 residues: CASSIDPAGVQNIQYF. For the CDR3, the DNA is TGTGCCAGTAGTATAGATCCTGCAGGGGTCCAAAACATTCAGTACTTC. The V gene is TRBV19, the J gene TRBJ2-4, with D maybe TRBD1 (6 bases). V shed 0 bases and J shed 5 bases, with 14 bases lying between them. Germline CDR1 is LNHDA and CDR2 is SQIVND (reference sequence). The CDR3 is 16 residues long.

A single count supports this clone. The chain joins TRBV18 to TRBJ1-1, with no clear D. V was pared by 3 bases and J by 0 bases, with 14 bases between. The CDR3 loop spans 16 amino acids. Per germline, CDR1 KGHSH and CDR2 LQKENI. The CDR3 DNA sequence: TGTGCCAGCTCACCCACCCCAGAGGTTATGAACACTGAAGCTTTCTTT. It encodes CASSPTPEVMNTEAFF.

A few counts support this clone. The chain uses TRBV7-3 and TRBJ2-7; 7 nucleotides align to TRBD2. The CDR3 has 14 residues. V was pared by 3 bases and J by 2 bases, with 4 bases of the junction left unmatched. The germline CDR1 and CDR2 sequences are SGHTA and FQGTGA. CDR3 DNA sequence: TGTGCCAGCAGCTTGGGCGGGAGTCCCTACGAGCAGTACTTC. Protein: CASSLGGSPYEQYF.

The CDR3 coding sequence is TGCAGCGTTGTGGGGCGCGTCACAGATACGCAGTATTTT. Translating gives CSVVGRVTDTQYF. The genes are TRBV29-1 and TRBJ2-3; perhaps TRBD1 as D (5 bases). Trimming removed 4 bases at V and 2 bases at J, with 10 bases between. CDR1 SQVTM and CDR2 ANQGSEA come from the germline V gene. This CDR3 contains 13 residues.

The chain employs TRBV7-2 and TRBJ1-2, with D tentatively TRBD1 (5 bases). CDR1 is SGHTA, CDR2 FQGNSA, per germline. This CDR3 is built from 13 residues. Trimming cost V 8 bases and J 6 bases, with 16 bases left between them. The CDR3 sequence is CASSDRGGNGYTF. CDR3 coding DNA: TGTGCCAGCTCCGATAGGGGAGGAAATGGCTACACCTTC.

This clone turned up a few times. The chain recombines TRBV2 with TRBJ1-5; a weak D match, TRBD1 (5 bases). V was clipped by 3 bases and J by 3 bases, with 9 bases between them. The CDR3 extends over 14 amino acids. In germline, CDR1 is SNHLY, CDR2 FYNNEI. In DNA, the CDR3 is TGTGCCAGCAGTGACAGGGTTGACAATCAGCCCCAGCATTTT. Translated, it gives CASSDRVDNQPQHF. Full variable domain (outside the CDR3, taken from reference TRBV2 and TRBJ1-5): EPEVTQTPSHQVTQMGQEVILRCVPISNHLYFYWYRQILGQKVEFLVSFYNNEISEKSEIFDDQFSVERPDGSNFTLKIRSTKLEDSAMYFCASSDRVDNQPQHFGDGTRLSIL.

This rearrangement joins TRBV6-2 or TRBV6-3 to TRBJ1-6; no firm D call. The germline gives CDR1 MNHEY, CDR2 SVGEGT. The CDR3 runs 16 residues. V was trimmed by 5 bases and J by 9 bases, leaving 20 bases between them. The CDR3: CASSAFADTTGSPLHF. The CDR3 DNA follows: TGTGCCAGCAGTGCGTTTGCGGATACGACTGGTTCACCCCTCCACTTT.

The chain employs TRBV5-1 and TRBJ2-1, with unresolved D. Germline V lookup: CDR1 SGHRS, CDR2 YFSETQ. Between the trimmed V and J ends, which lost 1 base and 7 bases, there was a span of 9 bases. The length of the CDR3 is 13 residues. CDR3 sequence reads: CASSLTTDNEQFF. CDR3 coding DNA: TGCGCCAGCAGCTTGACCACAGATAATGAGCAGTTCTTC.

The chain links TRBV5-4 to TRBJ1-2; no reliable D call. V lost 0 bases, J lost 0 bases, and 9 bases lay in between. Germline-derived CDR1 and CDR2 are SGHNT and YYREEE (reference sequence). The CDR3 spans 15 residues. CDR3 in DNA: TGTGCCAGCAGCTTGGAAGGCGGATCTAACTATGGCTACACCTTC. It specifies CASSLEGGSNYGYTF. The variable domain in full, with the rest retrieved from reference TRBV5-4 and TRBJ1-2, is ETGVTQSPTHLIKTRGQQVTLRCSSQSGHNTVSWYQQALGQGPQFIFQYYREEENGRGNFPPRFSGLQFPNYSSELNVNALELDDSALYLCASSLEGGSNYGYTFGSGTRLTVV.

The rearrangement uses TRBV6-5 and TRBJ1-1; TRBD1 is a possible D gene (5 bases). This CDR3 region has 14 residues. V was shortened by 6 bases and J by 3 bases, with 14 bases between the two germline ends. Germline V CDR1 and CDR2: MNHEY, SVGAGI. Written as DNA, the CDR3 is TGTGCCAGCAGGGAGCGATGGGGCGACACTGAAGCTTTCTTT. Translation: CASRERWGDTEAFF.

The CDR3 nucleotides read TGTGCCAGCAGTTCCCCCCACTCTGGAAACACCATATATTTT. It specifies CASSSPHSGNTIYF. The V and J genes are TRBV27 and TRBJ1-3, with D hard to call. CDR1 and CDR2 (germline): MNHEY, SMNVEV (reference sequence). The V and J ends lost 4 bases and 0 bases respectively, with 7 bases between them. The CDR3 sequence is 14 residues long.

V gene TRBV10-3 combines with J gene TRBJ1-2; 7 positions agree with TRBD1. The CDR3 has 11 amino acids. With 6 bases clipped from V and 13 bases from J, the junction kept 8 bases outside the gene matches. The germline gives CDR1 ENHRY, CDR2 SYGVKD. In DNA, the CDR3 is TGTGCCATCAGATCAACAGGGGCTGCCACCTTC. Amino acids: CAIRSTGAATF.

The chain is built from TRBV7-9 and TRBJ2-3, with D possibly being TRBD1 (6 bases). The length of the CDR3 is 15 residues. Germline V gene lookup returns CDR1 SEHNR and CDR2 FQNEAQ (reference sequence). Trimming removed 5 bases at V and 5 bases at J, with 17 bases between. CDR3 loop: CASSPSEGGGDTQYF. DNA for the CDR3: TGTGCCAGCAGCCCCTCGGAAGGGGGTGGAGATACGCAGTATTTT. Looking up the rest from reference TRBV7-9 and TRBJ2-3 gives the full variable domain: DTGVSQNPRHKITKRGQNVTFRCDPISEHNRLYWYRQTLGQGPEFLTYFQNEAQLEKSRLLSDRFSAERPKGSFSTLEIQRTEQGDSAMYLCASSPSEGGGDTQYFGPGTRLTVL.

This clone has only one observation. CDR3 loop: CASSFPTANTGELFF. The CDR3 region has the DNA TGTGCCAGCAGCTTCCCGACAGCGAACACCGGGGAGCTGTTTTTT. The rearrangement uses TRBV7-9 and TRBJ2-2, with D possibly being TRBD1 (5 bases). CDR1 and CDR2 from the germline V gene are SEHNR and FQNEAQ (reference sequence). The CDR3 has 15 amino acids. Trimming cost V 3 bases and J 0 bases, with 8 bases left between them.

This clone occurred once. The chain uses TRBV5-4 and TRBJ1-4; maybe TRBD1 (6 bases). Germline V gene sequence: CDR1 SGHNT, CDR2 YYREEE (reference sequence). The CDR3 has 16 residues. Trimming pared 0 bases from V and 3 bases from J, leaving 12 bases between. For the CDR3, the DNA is TGTGCCAGCAGCTTGGAAATGGGGGCCGCTAATGAAAAACTGTTTTTT. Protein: CASSLEMGAANEKLFF.

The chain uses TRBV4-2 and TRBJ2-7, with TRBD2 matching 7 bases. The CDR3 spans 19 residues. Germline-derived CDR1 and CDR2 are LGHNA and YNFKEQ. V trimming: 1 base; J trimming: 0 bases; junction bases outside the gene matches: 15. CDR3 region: CASSQVLAVNTQSSYEQYF. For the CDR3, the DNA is TGTGCCAGCAGCCAAGTTCTAGCGGTTAATACCCAAAGCTCCTACGAGCAGTACTTC.

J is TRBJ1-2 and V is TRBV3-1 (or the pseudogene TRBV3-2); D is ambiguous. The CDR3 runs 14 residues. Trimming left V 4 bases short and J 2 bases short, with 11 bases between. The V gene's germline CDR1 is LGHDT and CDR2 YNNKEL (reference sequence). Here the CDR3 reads CASSPSRSNYGYTF. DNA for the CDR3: TGTGCCAGCAGCCCGAGCCGGTCGAACTATGGCTACACCTTC.

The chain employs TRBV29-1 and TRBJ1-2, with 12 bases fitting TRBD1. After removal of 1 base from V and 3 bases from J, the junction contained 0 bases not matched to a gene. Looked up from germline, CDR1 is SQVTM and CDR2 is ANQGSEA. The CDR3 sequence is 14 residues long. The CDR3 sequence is CSVEGDRGHYGYTF. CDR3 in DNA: TGCAGCGTTGAAGGGGACAGGGGGCACTATGGCTACACCTTC. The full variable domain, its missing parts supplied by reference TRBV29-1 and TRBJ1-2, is SAVISQKPSRDICQRGTSLTIQCQVDSQVTMMFWYRQQPGQSLTLIATANQGSEATYESGFVIDKFPISRPNLTFSTLTVSNMSPEDSSIYLCSVEGDRGHYGYTFGSGTRLTVV.

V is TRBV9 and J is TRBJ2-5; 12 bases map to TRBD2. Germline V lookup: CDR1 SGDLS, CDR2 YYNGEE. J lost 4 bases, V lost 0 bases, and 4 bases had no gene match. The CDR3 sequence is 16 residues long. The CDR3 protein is CASSVGTSGMRETQYF. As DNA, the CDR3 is TGTGCCAGCAGCGTAGGGACTAGCGGGATGAGAGAGACCCAGTACTTC. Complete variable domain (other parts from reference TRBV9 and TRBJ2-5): DSGVTQTPKHLITATGQRVTLRCSPRSGDLSVYWYQQSLDQGLQFLIQYYNGEERAKGNILERFSAQQFPDLHSELNLSSLELGDSALYFCASSVGTSGMRETQYFGPGTRLLVL.